What follows is one T cell receptor beta chain and its context. The data belong to a study of control samples from healthy donors and cancer patients. Germline CDR1 is MGHRA and CDR2 is YSYEKL. The CDR3 is 12 amino acids. Trimming left V 0 bases short and J 8 bases short, with 7 bases between. Produced via immunoSEQ multiplex PCR; TCRdb's table is partial and in-frame only. Of tens of thousands of clones listed, almost 96% are singletons. The TCR comes from a woman aged 25 to 39 in good health. The V call is TRBV4-1, the J call TRBJ1-2; D remains ambiguous. Sample: blood. The CDR3: CASSQDTEGYTF. The DNA of the CDR3 is TGCGCCAGCAGCCAAGATACAGAGGGCTACACCTTC.